The rows below give T cell receptor beta chains drawn from one sample of a study of human thymus T cells. Assay: immunoSEQ multiplex PCR; the TCRdb copy retains only in-frame clones and omits some. The data contain about 130,000 clones, about 94% of them seen just once; the ten biggest clones take up around 0.025%. The sample comprised thymus tissue. These receptors were collected from a boy younger than two with a congenital heart defect but otherwise immunologically healthy. CDR3s leave out the opening cysteine and the closing phenylalanine or tryptophan. The order of the fields is J gene, clone size, V gene, CDR3 protein. The listing skips clone size in some rows; elsewhere it reads once, few, many or a size class.

TRBJ2-5 . TRBV6-1 ASSRDPQGETQY
TRBJ1-6 . TRBV5-4 ASSLRPTGEGNSPLH
TRBJ2-7 once TRBV9 ASSEALNTAEQY
TRBJ2-1 . TRBV19 ASSVIQGRVPGSSVRDNEQF
TRBJ2-2 . TRBV5-1 ASSFIRLHPPANTGELF
TRBJ1-2 . TRBV30 AWSVFDWGAALLNYGYT
TRBJ2-5 . TRBV28 ASSPTRTGIGETQY
TRBJ2-3 . TRBV18 ASSPHSGGARDTQY
TRBJ2-3 . TRBV10-3 AILGHLTDTQY
TRBJ2-7 . TRBV6-1 ASSEAIPPGTATGTWFYEQY
TRBJ2-2 . TRBV4-3 ASSHGTGTSNTGELF
TRBJ2-3 . TRBV7-9 ASSPWGGLTDTQY
TRBJ2-7 . TRBV30 AWSADRSYEQY
TRBJ1-5 once TRBV27 ASSPEQGYSNQPQH
TRBJ1-1 . TRBV4-3 ASSQRRAPMNTEAF
TRBJ1-4 few TRBV4-1 ASSQEGHNEKLF
TRBJ2-5 . TRBV14 ASSRDPRETQY
TRBJ2-5 . TRBV14 ASSKGERGGQETQY
TRBJ2-3 . TRBV11-2 ASSPTGQGRGADTQY
TRBJ2-1 . TRBV4-3 ASSQDYGSTYNEQF
TRBJ2-1 once TRBV7-9 ASRPSIGGPSYNEQF
TRBJ2-3 . TRBV7-8 ASSFLRGPVVTDTQY